This T cell receptor (beta chain) was recorded in a study of blood T cell repertoires in COVID-19. Study-level background: Samples came from the United States, Italy and Spain, spanning acute and convalescent COVID-19. PBMCs, B-cell-depleted T cells, or T cells provided the cDNA or gDNA that made up the material.

Original processing notes: It was from reference gene primer amplification that nucleated cell counts were estimated. Assay used: immunoSEQ multiplex PCR; TCRdb lists only in-frame clones, some missing. The V and J calls and the clone size are those of that table, but D and trimming were determined from the DNA. The repertoire holds 190,000 or so clones, around nine tenths seen once, with about 0.95% in the top ten. The CDR3 runs 15 residues. The germline V and J ends were trimmed by 0 bases and 0 bases, with 9 bases remaining between them. Germline V gene lookup returns CDR1 GTSNPN and CDR2 SVGIG (reference sequence).

This chain connects TRBV30 to TRBJ1-5, with D perhaps matching TRBD1 (5 bases). This receptor was obtained from a woman under 30 who had recovered from COVID-19. Sample: peripheral blood. CDR3 nucleotides: TGTGCCTGGAGTGTAAGGGGTGATAGCAATCAGCCCCAGCATTTT. Amino acid sequence: CAWSVRGDSNQPQHF.